The present TCR beta chain was sequenced within a study of blood T cell repertoires in COVID-19. Study context: Samples came from the United States, Italy and Spain, spanning acute and convalescent COVID-19.

Repertoires were generated with immunoSEQ multiplex PCR, while TCRdb's copy carries only in-frame clones and drops some. The top ten clones hold 11% to 15% of a sample with about 55,000 clones, 85% to 90% of them seen once. CDR1 is SGHAT and CDR2 is FQNNGV in the germline V gene. Losses at the gene ends were 7 bases for V and 2 bases for J; bases not matched to a gene: 4. CDR3 length: 13 amino acids. The chain recombines TRBV11-2 with TRBJ2-5, with 7 nucleotides matching TRBD1. The source of this sequence is a man in his sixties or seventies with acute or convalescent COVID-19. Sequenced: peripheral blood. CDR3 sequence (DNA): TGTGCCAGCACAAGGGGACAGCAAGAGACCCAGTACTTC. Translation: CASTRGQQETQYF.